This record looks at one TCR beta chain sequence and its context. Its antigen is not identified. This entry belongs to a study of Ad26.COV2.S vaccination and SARS-CoV-2 variants. Across the whole study: Intramuscularly, Ad26.COV2.S was given either once or twice, 56 days apart.

The CDR3 contains 14 residues. The V end was cut by 2 bases, the J end by 4 bases, with 12 bases between. CDR1 and CDR2 (germline): LGHDT, YNNKEL (reference sequence). Study conclusions and caveats: Vaccinees reportedly had broad spike-specific CD8+ and CD4+ T cell responses. TCR breadth and depth analyses may have underestimated total T cell responses.

Sequencing used immunoSEQ multiplex PCR; TCRdb keeps in-frame clones, though not all of them. The table includes fewer than 900,000 clones, 70% to 90% detected once. The treatment is: 19 received Ad26.COV2.S at low or high dose, single or two shots; several received placebo; per-sample allocation not given. Collection of samples fell on day 63 after the first vaccine or placebo injection. Immunization relied on an Ad26 vector, which expressed Wuhan-strain SARS-CoV-2 spike. This chain connects TRBV3-1 (or the pseudogene TRBV3-2) to TRBJ2-7; D is unresolved. The sample consisted of peripheral blood, taken in a trial of Ad26.COV2.S vaccine versus placebo. This clonotype originated in a person between 18 and 60 years old who received the Ad26.COV2.S COVID-19 vaccine or a placebo. CDR3 nucleotide sequence: TGTGCCAGCAGCCAAAAATGGGGTATTTACGAGCAGTACTTC. Translated, it gives CASSQKWGIYEQYF.